This entry lists 26 T cell receptor beta chains sequenced from one sample in a study of T cell repertoires in cytomegalovirus infection. Each CDR3 protein is one row after TCRdb ran MiXCR on the reads. Of approximately 220,000 distinct CDR3 sequences in the sample, about 38% are singletons; the top ten hold approximately 60%. What these receptors recognize is not known. The sequences come from CD8+ T cells from cultured PBMCs, collected from culture after CMV antigen stimulation. Source of these receptors: a human donor in good health (CMV status not recorded). Some clones in this sample may be carry-over from other donors' samples.

This chain links TRBV29-1 with TRBJ1-3; no clear D gene. The CDR3 runs 13 residues. Germline loops: CDR1 SQVTM, CDR2 ANQGSEA. V was pared by 6 bases and J by 2 bases, with 11 bases between. Here the CDR3 reads CSVPDSPGNTIYF. The DNA for the CDR3 is TGCAGCGTCCCGGACTCTCCTGGAAACACCATATATTTT.

This chain connects TRBV12-3 or TRBV12-4 to TRBJ2-1, with TRBD2 identical over 8 bases. V gave up 1 base and J gave up 3 bases; unmatched junction bases: 8. This CDR3 has 17 residues. The chain's CDR3 is CASSLGGGLGRYNEQFF. CDR3 coding DNA: TGTGCCAGCAGTTTAGGTGGGGGACTAGGGCGCTACAATGAGCAGTTCTTC.

The rearrangement uses TRBV28 and TRBJ1-1; D is possibly TRBD1 (6 bases). The CDR3 spans 14 residues. CDR1 is MDHEN, CDR2 SYDVKM, per germline. V lost 6 bases to trimming and J lost 7 bases, with 18 bases between them. CDR3 DNA: TGTGCCAGCAGGAAAATGCCGAGGGACAATGAAGCTTTCTTT. Its protein product is CASRKMPRDNEAFF.

The chain employs TRBV27 and TRBJ2-3; D unclear. Germline V gene lookup returns CDR1 MNHEY and CDR2 SMNVEV (reference sequence). Trimming removed 3 bases from V and 2 bases from J, with 9 bases in between. The CDR3 is made up of 14 amino acids. The CDR3 DNA follows: TGTGCCAGCAGTTTGAGCAGGTACACAGATACGCAGTATTTT. Amino acids: CASSLSRYTDTQYF.

The chain combines TRBV28 with TRBJ2-7; 8 bases line up with TRBD1. Germline-derived CDR1 and CDR2 are MDHEN and SYDVKM. CDR3 size: 15 residues. V lost 5 bases and J lost 2; bases outside the gene matches: 8. The CDR3 DNA reads TGTGCCAGCAGTCTCCACTCGACAGGGGCCTACGAGCAGTACTTC. As protein: CASSLHSTGAYEQYF.

The genes are TRBV19 and TRBJ2-1; D gene uncertain. Trimming took off 0 bases at V and 4 bases at J, with 1 base between the two ends. The CDR3 sequence is 12 residues long. CDR1 is LNHDA and CDR2 is SQIVND in the germline V gene (reference sequence). The CDR3 here is CASSIEYNEQFF. The DNA for the CDR3 is TGTGCCAGTAGTATAGAGTACAATGAGCAGTTCTTC.

The chain has TRBV7-2 and TRBJ1-2; unclear D gene. V lost 1 base, J lost 1 base, and 7 bases lay in between. The CDR3 contains 14 residues. Germline V gives CDR1 SGHTA, CDR2 FQGNSA. CDR3 DNA sequence: TGTGCCAGCAGCTTAGTTTCTGATAACTATGGCTACACCTTC. Encoded protein: CASSLVSDNYGYTF.

This clonotype was observed many times. This chain connects TRBV7-8 to TRBJ1-2; D is perhaps TRBD1 (6 bases). The CDR3 totals 14 residues. Per germline, CDR1 SGHVS and CDR2 FQNEAQ. With 1 base removed from V and 8 bases from J, the gap between germline ends came to 14 bases. CDR3 DNA sequence: TGTGCCAGCAGCTTAGATGGCCAAGGGGGAGGCTACACCTTC. Encoded protein: CASSLDGQGGGYTF.

In this sample, this clonotype turned up a few times. The CDR3 loop is CASSLKPGPGELFF. The CDR3 nucleotides are TGTGCCAGCAGTCTCAAGCCTGGACCCGGGGAGCTGTTTTTT. The rearrangement uses TRBV27 and TRBJ2-2; D is undetermined. Germline CDR1 and CDR2: MNHEY and SMNVEV (reference sequence). The V and J ends lost 5 bases and 6 bases respectively, with 13 bases between them. The CDR3 is made up of 14 amino acids.

This clonotype was seen many times. The chain carries TRBV7-6 and TRBJ2-1, with D possibly TRBD1 on 5 matching bases. Germline V lookup: CDR1 SGHVS, CDR2 FNYEAQ. This CDR3 region has 16 residues. Trimming cost V 0 bases and J 4 bases, with 13 bases left between them. The CDR3 DNA reads as TGTGCCAGCAGCTTAGCGGTTAGCAAGGGGTACAATGAGCAGTTCTTC. Amino acids: CASSLAVSKGYNEQFF.

This clonotype was picked up a small number of times. The V and J genes are TRBV20-1 and TRBJ2-3, with TRBD2 matching 7 bases. The germline gives CDR1 DFQATT, CDR2 SNEGSKA (reference sequence). J lost 4 bases, V lost 3 bases, and 7 bases had no gene match. This CDR3 is 14 amino acids long. CDR3 sequence: CSARGRERADTQYF. In DNA form, the CDR3 reads TGCAGTGCTAGGGGGCGGGAGAGGGCAGATACGCAGTATTTT.

The rearrangement uses TRBV27 and TRBJ2-4, with 7 bases lining up with TRBD1. The CDR3 runs to 15 residues. Trimming took 4 bases from V and 6 from J; bases not matched to a gene: 9. In germline, CDR1 is MNHEY, CDR2 SMNVEV (reference sequence). CDR3 nucleotides: TGTGCCAGCAGTTCCGGGACAGCACCAATAAACATTCAGTACTTC. The encoded protein is CASSSGTAPINIQYF.

This clonotype showed up many times. The chain couples TRBV7-6 to TRBJ2-7; the D gene is possibly TRBD2 (6 bases). This CDR3 is built from 13 residues. From germline, CDR1 is SGHVS and CDR2 FNYEAQ. Deletions cut 1 base from V and 6 bases from J, with 10 bases between. The CDR3 region has the DNA TGTGCCAGCAGCTTAGTACTAGCTGGCGAGCAGTACTTC. Its translation: CASSLVLAGEQYF.

This clonotype has a handful of counts. The rearrangement links TRBV7-9 to TRBJ1-1; unclear D gene. The CDR3 consists of 15 residues. Germline V gene data show CDR1 as SEHNR and CDR2 as FQNEAQ (reference sequence). The V end was cut by 2 bases, the J end by 4 bases, with 14 bases between. Written as DNA, the CDR3 is TGTGCCAGCAGCTTACCCGGGATATCGGCCACTGAAGCTTTCTTT. Amino acid sequence: CASSLPGISATEAFF.

With regard to this clonotype: A junction end diverges from the germline sequence, so it may reflect a read error. This rearrangement joins TRBV9 to TRBJ2-3; TRBD1 might be the D (5 bases). The germline gives CDR1 SGDLS, CDR2 YYNGEE. The CDR3 runs to 12 residues. The CDR3 DNA reads TGTGCCAGCAGAGCCGTCACAGGTACGCAGTATTTT. Translated: CASRAVTGTQYF.

The V gene is TRBV23-1, the J gene TRBJ2-4; 8 nucleotides agree with TRBD2. TRBV23-1 is treated as an ORF (open reading frame) with a function not yet certain. CDR3 length equals 19 residues. Losses at the gene ends were 0 bases for V and 2 bases for J; bases not matched to a gene: 12. This chain's CDR3 is CASSQSLNIGGVSKNIQYF. As DNA, the CDR3 is TGCGCCAGCAGTCAATCGTTAAACATCGGGGGGGTCTCCAAAAACATTCAGTACTTC.

V and J are TRBV6-5 and TRBJ2-7; D possibly corresponds to TRBD2 (5 bases). This CDR3 region has 14 residues. CDR1 MNHEY and CDR2 SVGAGI come from the germline V gene. Trimming took off 6 bases at V and 9 bases at J, with 21 bases between the two ends. CDR3 DNA sequence: TGTGCCAGCAGCAGGACTTCCCCCCCTCGCGGGCAGTACTTC. It encodes CASSRTSPPRGQYF.

This chain uses TRBV24-1 with TRBJ2-2; 8 positions agree with TRBD1. Germline lookup yields CDR1 KGHDR and CDR2 SFDVKD. The CDR3 extends over 16 amino acids. With V trimmed by 3 bases and J by 3 bases, 5 bases remained unmatched. CDR3 protein: CATSDGRGRDTGELFF. The CDR3 DNA reads TGTGCCACCAGTGATGGCAGGGGGCGCGACACCGGGGAGCTGTTTTTT.

The chain uses TRBV5-6 and TRBJ2-1; a possible D gene is TRBD2 (5 bases). This CDR3 spans 15 amino acids. The germline V and J ends were trimmed by 3 bases and 3 bases, with 13 bases remaining between them. The germline CDR1 and CDR2 sequences are SGHDT and YYEEEE. The chain's CDR3 is CASSWTFRGYNEQFF. CDR3 nucleotides: TGTGCCAGCAGCTGGACGTTCCGGGGCTACAATGAGCAGTTCTTC.

This clonotype has at least ten counts. The rearrangement uses TRBV7-2 and TRBJ1-4; TRBD1 might be the D (5 bases). Trimming removed 1 base at V and 6 bases at J, with 15 bases between. Germline V gene lookup returns CDR1 SGHTA and CDR2 FQGNSA. The CDR3 sequence is 16 residues long. CDR3 DNA: TGTGCCAGCAGCTTAGGGGGGGAGGGTCAGGATGAAAAACTGTTTTTT. Its protein is CASSLGGEGQDEKLFF.

This clonotype was picked up a small number of times. This sequence joins TRBV4-1 and TRBJ2-1; D gene ambiguous. V lost 0 bases and J lost 5, with 8 bases in between. The CDR3 extends over 14 amino acids. The germline V gene has CDR1 MGHRA and CDR2 YSYEKL. The CDR3 here is CASSQEVSNNEQFF. CDR3 in DNA: TGCGCCAGCAGCCAAGAAGTCAGTAACAATGAGCAGTTCTTC.

This clonotype was detected many times. The rearrangement joins TRBV18 to TRBJ1-1; weak D call: TRBD1 (5 bases). The germline V gene has CDR1 KGHSH and CDR2 LQKENI. This CDR3 spans 14 amino acids. Trimming removed 2 bases at V and 6 bases at J, with 13 bases between. The CDR3 sequence is CASSPYAGFPEAFF. CDR3 nucleotide sequence: TGTGCCAGCTCACCATACGCAGGGTTCCCTGAAGCTTTCTTT.

This chain connects TRBV6-5 to TRBJ2-1; D is unclear. The CDR3 is 14 residues long. With 0 bases removed from V and 6 bases from J, the gap between germline ends came to 9 bases. Per germline, CDR1 MNHEY and CDR2 SVGAGI. The CDR3 nucleotides are TGTGCCAGCAGTTACTCCTCTGAGGTCAATGAGCAGTTCTTC. This codes for CASSYSSEVNEQFF.

The chain recombines TRBV9 with TRBJ2-7, with 8 bases lining up with TRBD2. Germline loops: CDR1 SGDLS, CDR2 YYNGEE. Losses at the gene ends were 2 bases for V and 1 base for J; bases not matched to a gene: 5. The CDR3 loop spans 15 amino acids. In nucleotides, the CDR3 is TGTGCCAGCAGCGTGAGCGGGGGCAGTTCCTACGAGCAGTACTTC. Protein sequence: CASSVSGGSSYEQYF.

There are a few counts of this clonotype. The gene calls are TRBV6-5 and TRBJ2-5; D perhaps matches TRBD2 (6 bases). V lost 6 bases and J 1 base, leaving 12 bases between the germline ends. The CDR3 runs 14 residues. Germline CDR1 is MNHEY and CDR2 is SVGAGI. CDR3 in amino acids: CASRHRGTQETQYF. DNA of the CDR3: TGTGCCAGCAGGCATCGGGGGACCCAAGAGACCCAGTACTTC.

This sequence joins TRBV28 and TRBJ2-1; D is unclear. CDR3 size: 15 residues. Germline V gene data show CDR1 as MDHEN and CDR2 as SYDVKM. V was cut by 6 bases and J by 4 bases, with 16 bases left in between. The CDR3 DNA reads TGTGCCAGCAGCCTTGACTCAGCCCGATACAATGAGCAGTTCTTC. It yields the protein CASSLDSARYNEQFF.